The 22 T cell receptor beta chains given below trace back to one sample, sequenced in a study of T cells after yellow fever vaccination. TCRdb re-called the 5' RACE reads with MiXCR, one entry per CDR3 protein. The table includes more than 250,000 distinct CDR3 sequences, about 6.6% detected once. The sequencing here drew on PBMCs, taken about 49 days after the first yellow fever vaccination. These receptors were collected from a man between 18 and 29 years old who received the YFV17D yellow fever vaccine.

This clonotype showed up just a few times. The chain has TRBV6-1 and TRBJ1-5; no firm D call. CDR1 is MNHNS, CDR2 SASEGT, per germline. V was clipped by 6 bases and J by 7 bases, with 16 bases between them. This CDR3 is 14 amino acids long. The CDR3 sequence: CASRRGGPNQPQHF. In nucleotides, the CDR3 is TGTGCCAGCAGACGCGGCGGTCCCAACCAGCCCCAGCATTTT.

This clonotype was observed a few times. The chain has TRBV6-1 and TRBJ2-7; tentative D call: TRBD1 (6 bases). The V gene's germline CDR1 is MNHNS and CDR2 SASEGT. This CDR3 has 14 amino acids. Deletions cut 10 bases from V and 0 bases from J, with 16 bases between. CDR3 DNA: TGTGCCACCTTACTTGGGGGCGCCTCCTACGAGCAGTACTTC. It yields the protein CATLLGGASYEQYF.

This clonotype was observed at least ten times. The rearrangement uses TRBV7-9 and TRBJ1-4; D call uncertain. Germline V gives CDR1 SEHNR, CDR2 FQNEAQ (reference sequence). This CDR3 spans 13 amino acids. V dropped 2 bases and J dropped 8 bases, with 9 bases sitting between them. CDR3: CASSLFPGEKLFF. DNA of the CDR3: TGTGCCAGCAGCTTATTCCCGGGGGAAAAACTGTTTTTT. The full variable domain, with the rest looked up from reference TRBV7-9 and TRBJ1-4, is DTGVSQNPRHKITKRGQNVTFRCDPISEHNRLYWYRQTLGQGPEFLTYFQNEAQLEKSRLLSDRFSAERPKGSFSTLEIQRTEQGDSAMYLCASSLFPGEKLFFGSGTQLSVL.

This clonotype was observed at least ten times. The J gene is TRBJ2-3, the V gene TRBV28, with D possibly called TRBD1 or TRBD2 (6 bases each). The germline gives CDR1 MDHEN, CDR2 SYDVKM. Trimming took off 7 bases at V and 6 bases at J, with 8 bases between the two ends. The CDR3 runs 11 residues. CDR3 nucleotide sequence: TGTGCCAGCAAGGGGGGCGATACGCAGTATTTT. Translated, it gives CASKGGDTQYF.

There are a few counts of this clonotype. The rearrangement joins TRBV4-3 to TRBJ2-1; TRBD2 matches 8 bases. V lost 5 bases, J lost 5 bases, and 8 bases stayed unmatched. CDR3 length: 15 amino acids. Germline V gives CDR1 LGHNA, CDR2 YSLEER. CDR3 nucleotide sequence: TGCGCCAGCAGCTTCTCTAGCGGGCGAGACAATGAGCAGTTCTTC. This translates into CASSFSSGRDNEQFF.

The chain couples TRBV6-6 to TRBJ1-5; D remains ambiguous. Germline CDR1 and CDR2: MNHNY and SVGAGI (reference sequence). The CDR3 runs to 13 residues. V was shortened by 11 bases and J by 6 bases, with 17 bases between the two germline ends. The chain's CDR3 is CASISRVGQPQHF. The DNA of the CDR3 is TGTGCCTCCATTAGCCGAGTCGGTCAGCCCCAGCATTTT.

The chain uses TRBV7-3 and TRBJ2-5; 8 nucleotides line up with TRBD2. Germline CDR1 reads SGHTA; CDR2 reads FQGTGA. V lost 5 bases and J lost 2; bases outside the gene matches: 4. This CDR3 comprises 14 residues. The CDR3, as DNA: TGTGCCAGCAGCGCCCGGGGGGGACAAGAGACCCAGTACTTC. Encoded protein: CASSARGGQETQYF.

The gene calls are TRBV7-2 and TRBJ2-3, with 8 bases that match TRBD2. The CDR3 is 16 amino acids. CDR1 is SGHTA and CDR2 is FQGNSA in the germline V gene. V lost 2 bases and J lost 1; bases outside the gene matches: 5. The CDR3 is CASSLLGGAGTDTQYF. In nucleotides, the CDR3 is TGTGCCAGCAGCTTACTCGGGGGGGCCGGCACAGATACGCAGTATTTT.

The V call is TRBV5-4, the J call TRBJ2-3, with 13 bases matching TRBD2. There are 15 residues in the CDR3. Germline V gene lookup returns CDR1 SGHNT and CDR2 YYREEE (reference sequence). V was pared by 4 bases and J by 14 bases, with 13 bases of the junction left unmatched. The CDR3 DNA is TGTGCCAGCAGCCCCTGGACTAGCGGGGGCCCCAAGTGGTATTTT. It is translated as CASSPWTSGGPKWYF.

This clonotype was recorded many times. The V and J genes are TRBV27 and TRBJ1-5, with D possibly TRBD1 on 5 matching bases. The CDR3 runs 14 residues. Germline V CDR1 and CDR2: MNHEY, SMNVEV (reference sequence). Trimming pared 6 bases from V and 0 bases from J, leaving 9 bases between. DNA of the CDR3: TGTGCCAGCAGACCAGGGTATAGCAATCAGCCCCAGCATTTT. Protein: CASRPGYSNQPQHF.

This clonotype was seen a few times. The chain combines TRBV4-2 with TRBJ2-4; TRBD1 might be the D (5 bases). Germline assignment: CDR1 LGHNA and CDR2 YNFKEQ. The CDR3 is 14 residues long. V shed 1 base and J shed 7 bases, with 11 bases lying between them. CDR3 bases: TGTGCCAGCAGCCAAGTTTCAGGGCCGAACATTCAGTACTTC. It encodes CASSQVSGPNIQYF.

This clonotype was counted only a few times. The rearrangement joins TRBV4-3 to TRBJ1-3; D remains ambiguous. The CDR3 contains 15 residues. V was cut by 4 bases and J by 0 bases, with 10 bases left in between. The germline CDR1 and CDR2 sequences are LGHNA and YSLEER. CDR3 DNA sequence: TGCGCCAGCAGCCCCGGACCGGACTCTGGAAACACCATATATTTT. This encodes CASSPGPDSGNTIYF.

This clonotype was picked up many times. The rearrangement links TRBV11-2 to TRBJ2-2, with 10 bases identical to TRBD2. Germline V gene lookup returns CDR1 SGHAT and CDR2 FQNNGV. The CDR3 loop spans 18 amino acids. The V and J ends lost 3 bases and 5 bases, in that order; junction bases with no gene match: 12. CDR3 loop: CASSFISGGASATGELFF. CDR3 coding DNA: TGTGCCAGCAGCTTCATCAGCGGGGGGGCATCAGCGACCGGGGAGCTGTTTTTT.

This clonotype was counted between two and nine times. This chain uses TRBV6-6 with TRBJ1-6; D gene ambiguous. CDR1 and CDR2 from the germline V gene are MNHNY and SVGAGI (reference sequence). Trimming pared 2 bases from V and 8 bases from J, leaving 7 bases between. The CDR3 runs 13 residues. Here the CDR3 reads CASSYGQDSPLHF. For the CDR3, the DNA is TGTGCCAGCAGTTACGGGCAGGATTCACCCCTCCACTTT.

V usage is TRBV15 and J usage is TRBJ1-1; no clear D gene. The CDR3 contains 14 residues. V was cut by 10 bases and J by 2 bases, with 17 bases left in between. Germline V gene sequence: CDR1 LNHNV, CDR2 YYDKDF (reference sequence). CDR3 region: CAIKLREGNTEAFF. CDR3 bases: TGTGCCATCAAACTACGTGAGGGTAACACTGAAGCTTTCTTT.

The chain couples TRBV10-3 to TRBJ1-6; the D gene is possibly TRBD1 (5 bases). Germline V lookup: CDR1 ENHRY, CDR2 SYGVKD. The CDR3 sequence is 15 residues long. V lost 4 bases, J lost 8 bases, and 15 bases lay in between. CDR3 nucleotide sequence: TGTGCCATCAGTGTCCCCACGGGGCCCCATTCACCCCTCCACTTT. This codes for CAISVPTGPHSPLHF.

This clonotype was seen more than once but under ten times. The chain recombines TRBV11-3 with TRBJ2-2, with D maybe TRBD1 (5 bases). The CDR3 has 15 amino acids. Germline CDR1 and CDR2: SGHNT and YENEEA. The ends were cut back, 2 bases at V and 3 bases at J, with 10 bases in the middle. The CDR3 sequence is CASSLSPRDTGELFF. The CDR3 DNA is TGTGCCAGCAGCTTAAGCCCCAGGGACACCGGGGAGCTGTTTTTT. Using reference TRBV11-3 and TRBJ2-2 for the parts outside the CDR3, the full variable domain is EAGVVQSPRYKIIEKKQPVAFWCNPISGHNTLYWYLQNLGQGPELLIRYENEEAVDDSQLPKDRFSAERLKGVDSTLKIQPAELGDSAVYLCASSLSPRDTGELFFGEGSRLTVL.

V usage is TRBV10-3 and J usage is TRBJ2-5; a possible D gene is TRBD2 (6 bases). This CDR3 region has 16 residues. In germline, CDR1 is ENHRY, CDR2 SYGVKD. Trimming took off 2 bases at V and 0 bases at J, with 13 bases between the two ends. The CDR3 reads CAISEAGTGYQETQYF. For the CDR3, the DNA is TGTGCCATCAGTGAGGCGGGGACCGGGTACCAAGAGACCCAGTACTTC.

This clonotype was counted a few times. The V gene is TRBV4-2, the J gene TRBJ1-1, with D perhaps TRBD1 (6 bases). Trimming took off 4 bases at V and 11 bases at J, with 14 bases between the two ends. This CDR3 is 12 amino acids long. Germline values: CDR1 LGHNA, CDR2 YNFKEQ. The CDR3, as DNA: TGTGCCAGCAGCCCCGACAGGATACGGGCTTTCTTT. Translated, it gives CASSPDRIRAFF.

This clonotype was seen more than once but under ten times. The V gene is TRBV7-6, the J gene TRBJ1-1; no firm D call. The V gene lost 2 bases and the J gene lost 3 bases, with 16 bases spanning the gap. The CDR3 totals 16 residues. Germline V CDR1 and CDR2: SGHVS, FNYEAQ. For the CDR3, the DNA is TGTGCCAGCAGCTTAAGTAGTTGGGGTTCGGACACTGAAGCTTTCTTT. Its translation is CASSLSSWGSDTEAFF. Drawing the rest from reference TRBV7-6 and TRBJ1-1, the complete variable domain is GAGVSQSPRYKVTKRGQDVALRCDPISGHVSLYWYRQALGQGPEFLTYFNYEAQQDKSGLPNDRFSAERPEGSISTLTIQRTEQRDSAMYRCASSLSSWGSDTEAFFGQGTRLTVV.

This clonotype was seen only a few times. This sequence joins TRBV6-1 and TRBJ2-5, with a possible D match to TRBD1 (5 bases). CDR3 length: 16 amino acids. Germline CDR1 is MNHNS and CDR2 is SASEGT. Trimming stripped 5 bases from V and 7 bases from J, with 23 bases between. This CDR3 is CASSPFSESQRGTQYF. CDR3 coding DNA: TGTGCCAGCAGTCCCTTCTCGGAGTCCCAAAGGGGGACCCAGTACTTC.

This sequence joins TRBV28 and TRBJ2-5, with D possibly TRBD2 on 5 matching bases. V was clipped by 6 bases and J by 3 bases, with 14 bases between them. CDR3 size: 14 residues. Germline assignment: CDR1 MDHEN and CDR2 SYDVKM. CDR3 bases: TGTGCCAGCAGCCGTACATTTAGCGAAGAGACCCAGTACTTC. Translated: CASSRTFSEETQYF. The whole variable domain, filled in from reference TRBV28 and TRBJ2-5, reads DVKVTQSSRYLVKRTGEKVFLECVQDMDHENMFWYRQDPGLGLRLIYFSYDVKMKEKGDIPEGYSVSREKKERFSLILESASTNQTSMYLCASSRTFSEETQYFGPGTRLLVL.